This TCR beta chain stems from a study of T cell responses to AZD1222 COVID-19 vaccine. There are 13 residues in the CDR3. V gave up 6 bases and J gave up 1 base, with 8 bases separating them. The germline V gene encodes CDR1 SNHLY and CDR2 FYNNEI. The protocol was immunoSEQ multiplex PCR, while the TCRdb copy is restricted to in-frame clones and leaves out a portion. In the table there are over 120,000 clones, about 90% of which are singletons. The starting material was peripheral blood, obtained 28 days after the second AZD1222 dose. The receptor's source is an adult who received the AZD1222 COVID-19 vaccine. The V call is TRBV2, the J call TRBJ2-3; D might be TRBD1 or TRBD2, each matching 5 bases. The CDR3 nucleotides are TGTGCCAGCAGCGGGACCCGCACAGATACGCAGTATTTT. Its protein product is CASSGTRTDTQYF.